Below, 5 T cell receptor beta chains from the same sample are listed, as sequenced in a study of blood T cell repertoires in COVID-19. Assay: immunoSEQ multiplex PCR; the TCRdb copy retains only in-frame clones and omits some. The sample records more than 300,000 clones, approximately 85% being singletons. The sequenced sample consisted of peripheral blood. These receptors came from a woman aged 50 to 60 with acute or convalescent COVID-19.

The rearrangement uses TRBV29-1 and TRBJ2-1; 10 nucleotides line up with TRBD2. This CDR3 comprises 16 residues. Unmatched junction bases numbered 17, after V lost 6 bases and J lost 9 bases. The germline CDR1 and CDR2 sequences are SQVTM and ANQGSEA. CDR3 sequence (DNA): TGCAGCGTGAGGATTCGGCTAGCGGGAGTAATCCCTGAGCAGTTCTTC. Protein sequence: CSVRIRLAGVIPEQFF.

The chain carries TRBV9 and TRBJ2-5, with TRBD1 as a possible D gene (6 bases). This CDR3 has 16 amino acids. CDR1 is SGDLS, CDR2 YYNGEE, per germline. V lost 4 bases and J lost 2, with 18 bases in between. CDR3 nucleotide sequence: TGTGCCAGCAGCCCCCGACAGGTATCCCCACAAGAGACCCAGTACTTC. Its translation is CASSPRQVSPQETQYF.

V usage is TRBV11-2 and J usage is TRBJ1-4; 7 bases fit TRBD1. Germline trimming cut 4 bases from V and 0 bases from J; bases unmatched to any gene: 2. Germline loops: CDR1 SGHAT, CDR2 FQNNGV. The CDR3 has 15 residues. CDR3 in amino acids: CASSSQGSTNEKLFF. In DNA form, the CDR3 reads TGTGCCAGCAGCTCACAGGGGTCAACTAATGAAAAACTGTTTTTT.

As for this clone: This specimen includes other DNA sequences encoding the same CDR3. This chain links TRBV29-1 with TRBJ1-1; TRBD1 matches at 7 bases. The CDR3 covers 13 residues. Germline CDR1 SQVTM, CDR2 ANQGSEA. Unmatched junction bases numbered 5, after V lost 3 bases and J lost 4 bases. The CDR3 loop is CSVETGRGTEAFF. The CDR3 nucleotides read TGCAGCGTTGAGACAGGGCGTGGCACTGAAGCTTTCTTT.

The genes are TRBV27 and TRBJ2-3; 8 nucleotides agree with TRBD1. Germline CDR1 reads MNHEY; CDR2 reads SMNVEV (reference sequence). CDR3 length: 15 amino acids. After removal of 6 bases from V and 0 bases from J, the junction contained 5 bases not matched to a gene. The CDR3 protein is CASSGQGGSTDTQYF. The CDR3, as DNA: TGTGCCAGCAGCGGACAGGGCGGAAGCACAGATACGCAGTATTTT.